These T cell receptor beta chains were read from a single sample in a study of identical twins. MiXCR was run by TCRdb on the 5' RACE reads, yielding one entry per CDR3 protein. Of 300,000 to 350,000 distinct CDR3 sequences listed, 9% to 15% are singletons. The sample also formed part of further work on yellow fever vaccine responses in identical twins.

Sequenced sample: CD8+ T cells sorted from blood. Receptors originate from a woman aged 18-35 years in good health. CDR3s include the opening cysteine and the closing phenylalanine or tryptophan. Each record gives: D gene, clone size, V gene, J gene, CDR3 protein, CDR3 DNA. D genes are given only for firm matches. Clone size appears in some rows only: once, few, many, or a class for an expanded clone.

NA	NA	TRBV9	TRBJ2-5	CASSGHRESLTETQYF	TGTGCCAGCAGCGGCCACAGGGAGTCTCTTACGGAGACCCAGTACTTC
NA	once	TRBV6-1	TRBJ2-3	CASSELQPYTQYF	TGTGCCAGCAGTGAATTACAGCCATATACGCAGTATTTT
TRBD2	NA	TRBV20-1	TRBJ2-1	CSAPGLAVDEQFF	TGCAGTGCTCCCGGACTAGCTGTCGATGAGCAGTTCTTC
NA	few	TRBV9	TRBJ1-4	CASSVGGINEKLFF	TGTGCCAGCAGCGTCGGCGGAATTAATGAAAAACTGTTTTTT
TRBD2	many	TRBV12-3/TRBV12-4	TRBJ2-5	CASSAPTSGGAGQETQYF	TGTGCCAGCAGTGCCCCGACTAGCGGGGGGGCTGGGCAAGAGACCCAGTACTTC
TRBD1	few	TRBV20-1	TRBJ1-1	CSAWTGEKKMNTEAFF	TGCAGTGCGTGGACAGGAGAGAAAAAGATGAACACTGAAGCTTTCTTT
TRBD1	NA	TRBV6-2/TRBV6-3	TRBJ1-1	CASSYRTGVDTEAFF	TGTGCCAGCAGTTACCGGACAGGGGTCGACACTGAAGCTTTCTTT
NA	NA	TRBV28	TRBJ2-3	CASSLTDSTDTQYF	TGTGCCAGCAGTCTGACGGATAGCACAGATACGCAGTATTTT
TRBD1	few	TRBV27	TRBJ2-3	CASSLGGTGIFTDTQYF	TGTGCCAGCAGTTTGGGAGGGACAGGGATTTTCACAGATACGCAGTATTTT
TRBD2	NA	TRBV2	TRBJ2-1	CASSGTSGSYEQFF	TGTGCCAGCAGCGGGACTAGCGGGAGCTATGAGCAGTTCTTC
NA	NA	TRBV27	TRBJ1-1	CASSLSPPDLGDEAFF	TGTGCCAGCAGTTTATCGCCCCCGGACCTTGGTGATGAAGCTTTCTTT
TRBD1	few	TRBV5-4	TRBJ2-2	CASTGGDGTGELFF	TGTGCCAGCACAGGGGGAGATGGCACCGGGGAGCTGTTTTTT
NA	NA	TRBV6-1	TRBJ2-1	CASSGSSSYNEQFF	TGTGCCAGCAGCGGGTCGAGCTCCTACAATGAGCAGTTCTTC
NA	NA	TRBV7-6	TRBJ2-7	CASSLGSRTEQYF	TGTGCCAGCAGCTTAGGGTCGCGCACAGAGCAGTACTTC
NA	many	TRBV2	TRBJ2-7	CASSEFDYEQYF	TGTGCCAGCAGTGAATTTGACTACGAGCAGTACTTC
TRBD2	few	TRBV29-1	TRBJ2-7	CSVVGGGGYEQYF	TGCAGCGTTGTAGGCGGCGGGGGCTACGAGCAGTACTTC
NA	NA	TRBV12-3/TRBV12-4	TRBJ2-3	CASGSPDTQYF	TGTGCCAGCGGGAGCCCAGATACGCAGTATTTT
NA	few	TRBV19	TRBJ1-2	CASSSSYGYTF	TGTGCCAGTAGTAGCTCCTATGGCTACACCTTC
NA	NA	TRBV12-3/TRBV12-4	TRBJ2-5	CASSFSSEDQETQYF	TGTGCCAGCAGTTTCAGTTCGGAGGACCAAGAGACCCAGTACTTC
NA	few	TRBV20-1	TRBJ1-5	CSAITGLRWNQPQHF	TGCAGTGCCATCACAGGGCTCCGGTGGAATCAGCCCCAGCATTTT
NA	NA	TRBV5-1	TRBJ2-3	CASSIRTDTQYF	TGCGCCAGCAGCATCCGCACAGATACGCAGTATTTT
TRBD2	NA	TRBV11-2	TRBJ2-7	CASSLGRGGVNSYEQYF	TGTGCCAGCAGCTTAGGCCGCGGGGGTGTCAACTCCTACGAGCAGTACTTC
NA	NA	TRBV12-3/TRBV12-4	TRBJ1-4	CASSPVGIQPEKLFF	TGTGCCAGCTCCCCGGTAGGGATACAGCCCGAAAAACTGTTTTTT
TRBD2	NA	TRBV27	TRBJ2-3	CASSPPGLVTDTQYF	TGTGCCAGCAGTCCCCCAGGACTAGTCACAGATACGCAGTATTTT
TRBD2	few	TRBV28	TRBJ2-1	CASSSRRAGLFLGNEQFF	TGTGCCAGCAGTTCAAGACGAGCGGGACTCTTCCTTGGCAATGAGCAGTTCTTC
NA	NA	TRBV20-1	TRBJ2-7	CSAGGREPYEQYF	TGCAGTGCTGGGGGCAGGGAGCCCTACGAGCAGTACTTC
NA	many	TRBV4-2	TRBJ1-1	CASSSTAYTEAFF	TGTGCCAGCAGCTCAACAGCTTACACTGAAGCTTTCTTT
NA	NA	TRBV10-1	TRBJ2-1	CASSESVGPYNEQFF	TGCGCCAGCAGTGAGTCGGTCGGGCCCTACAATGAGCAGTTCTTC
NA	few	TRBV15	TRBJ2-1	CATSRGGGKNEQFF	TGTGCCACCAGCAGAGGTGGGGGGAAGAATGAGCAGTTCTTC
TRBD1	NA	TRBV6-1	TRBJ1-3	CASSRPGQRNTIYF	TGTGCCAGCAGCCGCCCGGGACAGCGAAACACCATATATTTT
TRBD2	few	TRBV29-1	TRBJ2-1	CSVSDIKSTSGSRSSYNEQFF	TGCAGCGTTTCGGATATTAAGTCGACTAGCGGGAGCCGCAGCTCCTACAATGAGCAGTTCTTC
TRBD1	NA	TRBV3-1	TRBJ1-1	CASSQASYRGFTEAFF	TGTGCCAGCAGCCAGGCAAGCTACAGGGGGTTCACTGAAGCTTTCTTT
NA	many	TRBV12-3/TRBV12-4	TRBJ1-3	CATETSGNTIYF	TGTGCCACAGAGACCTCTGGAAACACCATATATTTT
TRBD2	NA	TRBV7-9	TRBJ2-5	CASSSKRDALGIQYF	TGTGCCAGCAGCTCCAAGCGGGACGCACTGGGAATCCAGTACTTC
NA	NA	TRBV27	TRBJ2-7	CASSPSRAGGYEQYF	TGTGCCAGCAGCCCCAGCCGGGCAGGAGGCTACGAGCAGTACTTC
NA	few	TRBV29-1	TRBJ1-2	CSVYTNTNYGYTF	TGCAGCGTTTACACGAACACTAACTATGGCTACACCTTC
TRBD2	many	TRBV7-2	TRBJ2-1	CASSPLAVGGYNEQFF	TGTGCCAGCAGCCCCCTCGCAGTCGGGGGGTACAATGAGCAGTTCTTC
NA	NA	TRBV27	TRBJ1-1	CASSFVRGTEAFF	TGTGCCAGCAGTTTCGTCAGGGGCACTGAAGCTTTCTTT
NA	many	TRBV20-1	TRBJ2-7	CSATQGLSEQYF	TGCAGTGCTACACAGGGTCTCTCCGAGCAGTACTTC
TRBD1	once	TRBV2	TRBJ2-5	CASTTGQGTETQYF	TGTGCCAGCACAACGGGACAGGGGACAGAGACCCAGTACTTC